These 19 T cell receptor beta chains share one sample of origin, sequenced in a study of a mutant IDH1 vaccine in newly diagnosed glioma (dated by TCRdb to the early 2020s). The sample's time point label, in plain terms: baseline, week 1 (first vaccination visit). Sample treatment or condition, as interpreted from the label and publication: pre-vaccination baseline after standard-of-care therapy. Libraries were prepared through the immunoSEQ multiplex PCR assay. Sourced from immuneACCESS, this table was stored by TCRdb with only in-frame sequences that have V and J called. A share of the clones is absent; for the studies checked, an unresolved V gene accounts for under half, and the remainder has no known explanation. Present in this sample are around 53,000 clones, 70% to 90% of which were seen just once. The ten top clones hold around 2.5% of the sample. Here the sequenced sample was PBMCs, taken from a glioma patient treated with radiotherapy, temozolomide or both. The receptors here all came from a man in his forties with glioma.

The chain links TRBV27 to TRBJ2-1, with 9 bases that match TRBD2. V was pared by 8 bases and J by 7 bases, with 6 bases of the junction left unmatched. Germline V gene data show CDR1 as MNHEY and CDR2 as SMNVEV (reference sequence). The CDR3 has 13 residues. The CDR3 is CASRSGSGNEQFF. The CDR3 region has the DNA TGTGCCAGCCGTAGCGGGAGTGGTAATGAGCAGTTCTTC.

This clone was seen a single time. V gene TRBV14 combines with J gene TRBJ1-1; TRBD1 matches 7 bases. CDR1 and CDR2 (germline): SGHDN, FVKESK. J lost 0 bases, V lost 6 bases, and 4 bases had no gene match. This CDR3 has 14 residues. The CDR3 nucleotides read TGTGCCAGCAGGGGACAGTCCATGAACACTGAAGCTTTCTTT. Encoded protein: CASRGQSMNTEAFF. Full variable domain (missing parts from reference TRBV14 and TRBJ1-1): EAGVTQFPSHSVIEKGQTVTLRCDPISGHDNLYWYRRVMGKEIKFLLHFVKESKQDESGMPNNRFLAERTGGTYSTLKVQPAELEDSGVYFCASRGQSMNTEAFFGQGTRLTVV.

DNA of the CDR3: TGTGCCAGCAGTTACACCGACAGAGCGGAGACCCAGTACTTC. Translated: CASSYTDRAETQYF. The genes are TRBV6-5 and TRBJ2-5; weak D call: TRBD1 (5 bases). The CDR3 extends over 14 amino acids. V lost 2 bases to trimming and J lost 5 bases, with 12 bases between them. The germline V gene encodes CDR1 MNHEY and CDR2 SVGAGI.

The rearrangement links TRBV7-9 to TRBJ2-1; D might be TRBD1 (5 bases). The ends were cut back, 5 bases at V and 5 bases at J, with 10 bases in the middle. The CDR3 has 13 residues. Germline V CDR1 and CDR2: SEHNR, FQNEAQ (reference sequence). CDR3 region: CASSNQGNNEQFF. The CDR3 DNA follows: TGTGCCAGCAGCAACCAGGGAAACAATGAGCAGTTCTTC.

The CDR3 DNA sequence: TGTGCCAGCAGTAATCCAAGCGGAAACACCATATATTTT. Protein product: CASSNPSGNTIYF. The genes are TRBV27 and TRBJ1-3; D unresolved. Germline assignment: CDR1 MNHEY and CDR2 SMNVEV (reference sequence). This CDR3 has 13 residues. Trimming shortened V by 5 bases and J by 4 bases, and 9 bases separated the two germline ends.

The gene calls are TRBV18 and TRBJ2-3, with 8 positions matching TRBD2. V lost 3 bases to trimming and J lost 6 bases; unmatched junction nucleotides: 5. The germline gives CDR1 KGHSH, CDR2 LQKENI. The CDR3 consists of 14 residues. CDR3 nucleotide sequence: TGTGCCAGCTCACCTCTGACTAGCGAGGATACGCAGTATTTT. Protein sequence: CASSPLTSEDTQYF.

The chain combines TRBV6-6 with TRBJ2-7, with 8 bases aligning to TRBD2. Unmatched junction bases numbered 2, after V lost 6 bases and J lost 1 base. CDR1 and CDR2 (germline): MNHNY, SVGAGI (reference sequence). The CDR3 contains 13 residues. CDR3: CASRGTSSYEQYF. The CDR3 DNA reads TGTGCCAGCAGGGGGACTAGTTCCTACGAGCAGTACTTC.

The J gene is TRBJ2-3, the V gene TRBV2; 8 positions match TRBD2. Germline V gene data show CDR1 as SNHLY and CDR2 as FYNNEI. The V and J ends lost 3 bases and 4 bases, in that order; junction bases with no gene match: 12. The CDR3 is made up of 17 amino acids. The DNA for the CDR3 is TGTGCCAGCAGTGATTTAGGACTAGCTCCAAACTCAGATACGCAGTATTTT. Translating it yields CASSDLGLAPNSDTQYF.

The V call is TRBV14, the J call TRBJ2-7, with D tentatively TRBD2 (5 bases). The CDR3 extends over 15 amino acids. Between the trimmed V and J ends, which lost 2 bases and 0 bases, there was a span of 11 bases. Per the germline V gene, CDR1 is SGHDN and CDR2 is FVKESK. CDR3 in DNA: TGTGCCAGCAGCCAATTTGGACTCCTCTCCTACGAGCAGTACTTC. Translation: CASSQFGLLSYEQYF.

This sequence joins TRBV7-9 and TRBJ2-7; TRBD1 agrees at 7 bases. V lost 0 bases and J lost 5; bases outside the gene matches: 4. The V gene's germline CDR1 is SEHNR and CDR2 FQNEAQ (reference sequence). The CDR3 runs 14 residues. The CDR3 loop is CASSLAGTVNEQYF. In DNA, the CDR3 is TGTGCCAGCAGCTTAGCAGGGACAGTAAACGAGCAGTACTTC.

The chain links TRBV6-5 to TRBJ2-1; 9 nucleotides agree with TRBD2. Germline lookup yields CDR1 MNHEY and CDR2 SVGAGI. The CDR3 runs to 15 residues. V shed 3 bases, J shed 9 bases, and the junction held 9 bases outside the gene matches. CDR3 nucleotides: TGTGCCAGCAGTTATCATAGCGGGAGTATGGGTGAGCAGTTCTTC. Its translation: CASSYHSGSMGEQFF.

The chain is built from TRBV2 and TRBJ1-1, with 7 bases lining up with TRBD1. V shed 10 bases and J 0 bases; nucleotides not matched to a gene: 5. This CDR3 has 13 amino acids. In germline, CDR1 is SNHLY, CDR2 FYNNEI. The CDR3 DNA reads as TGTGCCACAACAGGGGAGATGAACACTGAAGCTTTCTTT. Residues: CATTGEMNTEAFF.

This chain connects TRBV12-5 to TRBJ1-5, with no clear D. The V gene's germline CDR1 is LGHNT and CDR2 FRNRAP. The CDR3 spans 14 residues. V was shortened by 4 bases and J by 4 bases, with 11 bases between the two germline ends. For the CDR3, the DNA is TGTGCTAGTGGTTGGGCTCGAGGAAATCAGCCCCAGCATTTT. Translating it yields CASGWARGNQPQHF.

This clone occurred a few times. V usage is TRBV9 and J usage is TRBJ1-5; unclear D gene. The CDR3 has 14 amino acids. V lost 7 bases and J lost 6, with 17 bases in between. The germline V gene encodes CDR1 SGDLS and CDR2 YYNGEE. The DNA for the CDR3 is TGTGCCAGCGGCGAGGGTTTAAGTAGTCAGCCCCAGCATTTT. Translated: CASGEGLSSQPQHF.

This clone was seen once. The chain has TRBV18 and TRBJ1-3; 7 bases agree with TRBD1. The CDR3 is 15 residues long. J lost 0 bases, V lost 6 bases, and 5 bases had no gene match. Germline V gives CDR1 KGHSH, CDR2 LQKENI. The CDR3 protein is CASSPGQVSGNTIYF. The DNA for the CDR3 is TGTGCCAGCTCCCCTGGACAGGTCTCTGGAAACACCATATATTTT. The variable domain in full, with the rest retrieved from reference TRBV18 and TRBJ1-3, is NAGVMQNPRHLVRRRGQEARLRCSPMKGHSHVYWYRQLPEEGLKFMVYLQKENIIDESGMPKERFSAEFPKEGPSILRIQQVVRGDSAAYFCASSPGQVSGNTIYFGEGSWLTVV.

This rearrangement joins TRBV6-1 to TRBJ2-7; 9 nucleotides align to TRBD2. Losses at the gene ends were 1 base for V and 2 bases for J; bases not matched to a gene: 3. CDR3 length: 15 residues. Germline lookup yields CDR1 MNHNS and CDR2 SASEGT. The CDR3 DNA reads TGTGCCAGCAGTGAAGGGACTAGCGTCCCCTACGAGCAGTACTTC. Amino acid sequence: CASSEGTSVPYEQYF.

This clone was observed once. This chain connects TRBV18 to TRBJ2-5, with 7 bases that match TRBD1. The CDR3 length is 14 residues. Germline lookup yields CDR1 KGHSH and CDR2 LQKENI. The J segment lost 4 bases and the V segment lost 3 bases, leaving 5 bases of the junction unmatched. CDR3 protein: CASSPPGQRETQYF. Written as DNA, the CDR3 is TGTGCCAGCTCACCGCCGGGACAGCGAGAGACCCAGTACTTC.

The genes are TRBV6-4 and TRBJ2-5, with 9 bases lining up with TRBD2. Germline V lookup: CDR1 MRHNA, CDR2 SNTAGT. The CDR3 contains 15 residues. Losses at the gene ends were 0 bases for V and 4 bases for J; bases not matched to a gene: 3. CDR3 in amino acids: CASSDSAGGIETQYF. For the CDR3, the DNA is TGTGCCAGCAGTGACTCTGCGGGAGGGATAGAGACCCAGTACTTC.

The chain has TRBV7-8 and TRBJ2-7, with D perhaps TRBD2 (6 bases). The V gene lost 5 bases and the J gene lost 3 bases, with 11 bases spanning the gap. Germline loops: CDR1 SGHVS, CDR2 FQNEAQ. This CDR3 has 13 amino acids. CDR3 bases: TGTGCCAGCAGCCCCTGGAGGGACTACGAGCAGTACTTC. It yields the protein CASSPWRDYEQYF.